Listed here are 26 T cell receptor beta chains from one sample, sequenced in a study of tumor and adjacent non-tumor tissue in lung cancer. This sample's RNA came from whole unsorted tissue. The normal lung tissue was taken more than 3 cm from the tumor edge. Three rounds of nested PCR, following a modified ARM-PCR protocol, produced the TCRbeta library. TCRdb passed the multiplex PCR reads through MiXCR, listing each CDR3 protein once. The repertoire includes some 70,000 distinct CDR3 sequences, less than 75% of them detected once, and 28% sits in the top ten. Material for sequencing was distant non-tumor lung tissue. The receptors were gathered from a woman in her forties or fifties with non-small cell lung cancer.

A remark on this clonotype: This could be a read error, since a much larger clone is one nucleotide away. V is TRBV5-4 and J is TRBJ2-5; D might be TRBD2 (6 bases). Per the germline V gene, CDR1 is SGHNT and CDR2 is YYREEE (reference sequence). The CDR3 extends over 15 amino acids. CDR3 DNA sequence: TGTGCCAGCAGCTTTGGAGGTAGCGGTTTAGAGACCCATTACTTC. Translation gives CASSFGGSGLETHYF.

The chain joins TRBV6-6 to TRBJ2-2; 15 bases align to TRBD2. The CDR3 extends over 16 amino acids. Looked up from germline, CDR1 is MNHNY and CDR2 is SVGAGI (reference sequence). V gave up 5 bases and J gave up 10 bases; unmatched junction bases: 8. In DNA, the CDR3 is TGTGCCAGCAGTCTGGGACTAGCGGGAGGAGCCGAGGAGCTGTTTTTT. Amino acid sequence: CASSLGLAGGAEELFF.

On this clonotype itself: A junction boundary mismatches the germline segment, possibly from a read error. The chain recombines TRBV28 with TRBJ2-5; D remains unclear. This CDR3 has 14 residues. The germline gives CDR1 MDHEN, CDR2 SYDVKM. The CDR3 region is CASRPPPRRENQYF. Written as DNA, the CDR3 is TGTGCCAGCCGTCCCCCCCCCAGGCGAGAGAACCAGTACTTC.

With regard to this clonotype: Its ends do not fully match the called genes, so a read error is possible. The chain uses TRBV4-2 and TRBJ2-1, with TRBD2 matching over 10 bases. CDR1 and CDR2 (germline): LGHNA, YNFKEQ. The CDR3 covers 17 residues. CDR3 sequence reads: CASSRYSASGSLYEPFF. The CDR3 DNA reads TGTGCCAGCAGCCGATATTCGGCTAGCGGGAGTTTGTATGAGCCGTTCTTC.

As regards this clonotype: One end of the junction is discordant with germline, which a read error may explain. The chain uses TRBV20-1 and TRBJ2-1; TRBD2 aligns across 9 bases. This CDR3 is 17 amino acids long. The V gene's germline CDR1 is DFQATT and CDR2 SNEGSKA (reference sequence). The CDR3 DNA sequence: TGCAGCGCTAGTGTGGGCGGGAGGGTTCCCTCCTACAATGAGCAGTTCTTC. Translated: CSASVGGRVPSYNEQFF.

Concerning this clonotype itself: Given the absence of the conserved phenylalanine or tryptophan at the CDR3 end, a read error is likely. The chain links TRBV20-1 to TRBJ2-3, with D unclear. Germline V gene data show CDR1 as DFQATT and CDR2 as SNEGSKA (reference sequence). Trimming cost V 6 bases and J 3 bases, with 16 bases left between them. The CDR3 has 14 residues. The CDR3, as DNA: TGCAGTGCCCCCTGTCTCGAGTTGACAGATACGCAGTATTTA. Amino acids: CSAPCLELTDTQYL.

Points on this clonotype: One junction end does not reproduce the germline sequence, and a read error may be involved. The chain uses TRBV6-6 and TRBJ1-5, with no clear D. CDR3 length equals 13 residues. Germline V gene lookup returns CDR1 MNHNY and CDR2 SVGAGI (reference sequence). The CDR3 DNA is TGTGCCACCAGTTACACTAGTCTTCAGCCCCAGCATTTT. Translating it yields CATSYTSLQPQHF.

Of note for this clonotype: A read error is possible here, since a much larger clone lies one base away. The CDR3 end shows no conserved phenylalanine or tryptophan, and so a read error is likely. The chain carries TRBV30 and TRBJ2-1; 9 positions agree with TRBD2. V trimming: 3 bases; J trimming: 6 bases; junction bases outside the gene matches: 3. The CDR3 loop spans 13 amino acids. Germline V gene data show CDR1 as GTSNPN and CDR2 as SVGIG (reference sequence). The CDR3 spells CAWRTSGTNEQFL. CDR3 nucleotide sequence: TGTGCCTGGAGGACTAGCGGAACCAATGAGCAGTTCCTC.

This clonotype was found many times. The CDR3 region is CSAGPLLGYNEQFF. In nucleotides, the CDR3 is TGCAGTGCTGGTCCGCTTCTAGGCTACAATGAGCAGTTCTTC. The chain links TRBV20-1 to TRBJ2-1; D gene unclear. There are 14 residues in the CDR3. CDR1 and CDR2 from the germline V gene are DFQATT and SNEGSKA (reference sequence). Trimming took off 5 bases at V and 3 bases at J, with 14 bases between the two ends.

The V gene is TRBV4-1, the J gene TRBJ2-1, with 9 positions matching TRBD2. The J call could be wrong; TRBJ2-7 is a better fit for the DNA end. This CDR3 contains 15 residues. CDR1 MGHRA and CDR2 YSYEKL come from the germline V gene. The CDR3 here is CVTRQREAEDNEQYF. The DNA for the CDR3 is TGCGTCACCAGACAGCGGGAGGCGGAGGACAATGAGCAGTACTTC.

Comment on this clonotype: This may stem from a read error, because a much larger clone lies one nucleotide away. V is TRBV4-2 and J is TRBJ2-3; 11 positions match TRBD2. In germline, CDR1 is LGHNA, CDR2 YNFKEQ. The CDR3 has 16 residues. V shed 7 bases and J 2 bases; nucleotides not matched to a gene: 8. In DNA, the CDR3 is TGTGCCAGCATCCCTAGTAGCGGGAGGGACACAGATACGCAGTATTTT. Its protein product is CASIPSSGRDTDTQYF.

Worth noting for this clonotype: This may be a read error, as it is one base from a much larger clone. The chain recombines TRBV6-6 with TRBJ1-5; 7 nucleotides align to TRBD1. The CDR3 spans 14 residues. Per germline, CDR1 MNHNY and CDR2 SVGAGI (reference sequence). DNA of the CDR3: TGTGCCAGCAGTTACGCGACAGGGAATCAGGCCCAGCATTTT. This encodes CASSYATGNQAQHF.

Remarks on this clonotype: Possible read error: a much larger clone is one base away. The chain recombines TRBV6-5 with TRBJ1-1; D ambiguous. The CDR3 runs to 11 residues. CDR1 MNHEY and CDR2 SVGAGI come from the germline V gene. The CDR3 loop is CASKKNTEPFF. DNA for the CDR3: TGTGCCAGCAAAAAAAACACTGAACCTTTCTTT.

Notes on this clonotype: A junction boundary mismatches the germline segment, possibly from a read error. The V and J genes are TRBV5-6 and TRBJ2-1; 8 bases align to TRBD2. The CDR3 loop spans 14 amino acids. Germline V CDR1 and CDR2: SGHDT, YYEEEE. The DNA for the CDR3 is TGTGCCAGCAGCTGGACTAGCTTCTACAATGAGCAGCTCTTC. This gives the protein CASSWTSFYNEQLF.

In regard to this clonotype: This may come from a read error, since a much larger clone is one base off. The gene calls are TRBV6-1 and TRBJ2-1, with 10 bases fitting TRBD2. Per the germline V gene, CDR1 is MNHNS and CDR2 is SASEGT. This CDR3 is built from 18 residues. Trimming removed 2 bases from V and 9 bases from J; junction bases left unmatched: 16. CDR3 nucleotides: TGTGCCAGCAGTGAAATAGGGGCTAGCGGGAGATTGGCAAGTGAGCAGTTCTTC. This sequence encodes CASSEIGASGRLASEQFF.

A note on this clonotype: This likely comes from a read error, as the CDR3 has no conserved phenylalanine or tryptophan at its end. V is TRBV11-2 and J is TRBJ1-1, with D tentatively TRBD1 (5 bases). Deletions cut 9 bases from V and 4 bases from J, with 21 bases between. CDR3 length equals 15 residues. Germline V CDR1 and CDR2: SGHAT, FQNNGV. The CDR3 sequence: CASSAIGDGGTEAFV. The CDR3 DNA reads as TGTGCCAGTAGCGCAATAGGAGATGGGGGCACTGAAGCTTTCGTT.

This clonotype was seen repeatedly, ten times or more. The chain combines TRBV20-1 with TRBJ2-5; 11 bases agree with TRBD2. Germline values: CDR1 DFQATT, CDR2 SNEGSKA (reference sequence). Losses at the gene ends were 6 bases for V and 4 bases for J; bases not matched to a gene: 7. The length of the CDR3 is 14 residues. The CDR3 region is CSASGTSGPETQYF. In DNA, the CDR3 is TGCAGTGCCTCCGGGACTAGCGGCCCAGAGACCCAGTACTTC.

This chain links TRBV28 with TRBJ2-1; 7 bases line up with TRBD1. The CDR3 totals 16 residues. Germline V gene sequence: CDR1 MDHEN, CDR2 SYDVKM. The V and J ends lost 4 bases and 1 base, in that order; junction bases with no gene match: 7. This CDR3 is CASSSWTGPSYNEQFF. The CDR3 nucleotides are TGTGCCAGCAGTTCTTGGACAGGCCCTTCCTACAATGAGCAGTTCTTC.

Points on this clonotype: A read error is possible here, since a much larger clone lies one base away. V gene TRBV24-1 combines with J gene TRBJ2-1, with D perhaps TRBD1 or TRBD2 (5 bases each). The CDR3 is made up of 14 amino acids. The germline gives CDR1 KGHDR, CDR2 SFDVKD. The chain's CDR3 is CATSREGRGNEHFF. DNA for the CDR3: TGTGCCACCTCAAGAGAGGGACGAGGCAATGAGCACTTCTTC.

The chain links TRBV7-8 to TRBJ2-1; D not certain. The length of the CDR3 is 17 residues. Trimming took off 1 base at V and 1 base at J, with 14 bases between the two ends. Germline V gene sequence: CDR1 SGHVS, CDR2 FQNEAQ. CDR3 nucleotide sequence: TGTGCCAGCAGCTTAGAACATGGTACCTTTTCCTACAATGAGCAGTTCTTC. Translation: CASSLEHGTFSYNEQFF.

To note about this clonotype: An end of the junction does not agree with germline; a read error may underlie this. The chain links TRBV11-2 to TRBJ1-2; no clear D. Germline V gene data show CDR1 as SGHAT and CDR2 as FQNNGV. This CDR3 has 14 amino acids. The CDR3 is CASSLTRTSYGYAF. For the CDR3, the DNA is TGTGCCAGTAGCTTAACACGTACTAGCTATGGCTACGCCTTC.

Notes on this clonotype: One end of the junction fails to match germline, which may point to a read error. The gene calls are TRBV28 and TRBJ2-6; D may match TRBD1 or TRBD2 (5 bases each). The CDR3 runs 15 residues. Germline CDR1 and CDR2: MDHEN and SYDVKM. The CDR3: CASSARDGGANVLAF. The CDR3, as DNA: TGTGCCAGCAGCGCTAGGGACGGTGGGGCCAACGTCCTGGCTTTC.

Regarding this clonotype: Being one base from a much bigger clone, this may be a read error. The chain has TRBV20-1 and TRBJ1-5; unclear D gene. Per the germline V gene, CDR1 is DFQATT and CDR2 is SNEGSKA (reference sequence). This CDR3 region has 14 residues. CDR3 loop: CSASRDVANQPHHF. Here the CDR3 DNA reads TGCAGTGCTAGCCGGGATGTAGCCAATCAGCCCCACCATTTT.

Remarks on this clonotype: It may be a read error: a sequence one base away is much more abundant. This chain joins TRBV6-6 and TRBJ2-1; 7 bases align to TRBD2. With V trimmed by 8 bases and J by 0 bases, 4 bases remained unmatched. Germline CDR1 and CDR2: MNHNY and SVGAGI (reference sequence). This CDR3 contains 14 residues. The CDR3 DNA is TGTGCCAGCGAGGGAGGGAGCTCCTACAATGAGCAGTTCTTC. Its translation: CASEGGSSYNEQFF.

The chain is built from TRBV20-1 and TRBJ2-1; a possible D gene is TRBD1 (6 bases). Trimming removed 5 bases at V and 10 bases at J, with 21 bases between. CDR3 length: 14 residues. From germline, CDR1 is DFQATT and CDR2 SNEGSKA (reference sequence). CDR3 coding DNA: TGCAGTGCTCCCGGGATAGGGGGTGTATACGAGCAGTTCTTC. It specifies CSAPGIGGVYEQFF.

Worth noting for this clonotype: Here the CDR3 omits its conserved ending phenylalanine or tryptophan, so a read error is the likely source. The CDR3 coding sequence is TGCGCCAGCAGCCCCAACCAGGCGAGCACTGAAGCTTTCTGT. Amino acid sequence: CASSPNQASTEAFC. The rearrangement joins TRBV11-2 to TRBJ1-1; D call uncertain. This CDR3 region has 14 residues. Germline V gives CDR1 SGHAT, CDR2 FQNNGV.